This T cell receptor beta chain was documented in a study of shared clonotypes between healthy human individuals. Positively selected for CCR7, the CD45RO-negative cells used as naive CD8 cells excluded terminally differentiated effector memory CD45RA+ cells. TCRdb's table, derived via immunoSEQ multiplex PCR, lists solely in-frame clones and lacks some. Counted here are roughly 590,000 clones, roughly 95% occurring once; the ten biggest clones make up 0.11%. Sequenced material: naive CD8+ T cells sorted from blood. This clonotype originated in a woman in her 30s in good health.

The CDR3 is CASRTGAHEQYF. The CDR3 coding sequence is TGTGCCAGCAGGACAGGCGCGCACGAGCAGTACTTC. The chain is built from TRBV27 and TRBJ2-7; perhaps TRBD1 as D (6 bases). The CDR3 sequence is 12 residues long. From germline, CDR1 is MNHEY and CDR2 SMNVEV (reference sequence). Trimming took off 6 bases at V and 5 bases at J, with 11 bases between the two ends.